This T cell receptor beta chain derives from a study of blood T cells in healthy people across ages. Through a sample-barcoded 5' primer and a J-beta primer mix, a second PCR was run for roughly 6 to 12 cycles. From the 5' RACE reads, TCRdb called clonotypes with MiXCR, one entry per CDR3 protein. The sample yields about 1.6 million distinct CDR3 sequences, 34% seen once. This clonotype has at least ten counts. The sequence came from a woman aged 25 to 39 in good health. What was sequenced was blood.

CDR3 nucleotide sequence: TGCAGCGTTGAAGGGGGCCTTGGAGAAAAACTGTTTTTT. Protein: CSVEGGLGEKLFF. This chain connects TRBV29-1 to TRBJ1-4; D might be TRBD1 (5 bases). The V gene's germline CDR1 is SQVTM and CDR2 ANQGSEA. The length of the CDR3 is 13 residues. V lost 1 base and J lost 8, with 11 bases in between.